This record concerns one TCR beta chain sequence. Its recognized antigen is unknown. Base qualities are not provided; no much larger clone lies one nucleotide away. The data are from a study of cytomegalovirus exposure and HLA in healthy donors (dated by TCRdb to between 2016 and 2019). Broadly, across the study: A later analysis indicated that the 130 or so validation repertoires were generated on the platform also employed for the approximately 700 repertoires of the first cohort. The aim of the study was to test whether cataloging public T cell receptors could identify signatures of past pathogen exposure. High-throughput TCR immunosequencing, statistical association of individual TCRs with disease status, and machine learning were combined to predict cytomegalovirus infection status. A separate validation cohort of more than 100 different subjects was used in addition to the roughly 670-subject first cohort. What the work shows at the level of the full study, not this receptor alone: Three of the identified cytomegalovirus-associated TCR beta chains were confirmed in vitro to be specific for cytomegalovirus antigens. According to the authors, the approach could potentially be generalized to other disease states and immunological phenotypes. Cytomegalovirus status was reported to be diagnosed by the classifier with high specificity and sensitivity in both the original and validation cohorts. The validation cohort had no HLA typing available for a later analysis, so co-occurrence within that cohort was assessed over all 120 or so repertoires. The study gave a list of 150 to 200 TCR beta chains associated with cytomegalovirus. Subsequent analysis determined that TCRs grouped into clusters in the first cohort also showed a tendency toward co-occurrence across the 120 validation repertoires, and 85% to 95% of cluster scores exceeded 0. Across donors, most TCR sequences were observed very rarely, whereas some public TCRs were present in many individuals.

The donors belonged to the validation cohort of approximately 130 subjects, which was separate from the roughly 670-subject first cohort. V and J lose 2 bases and 3 bases, and a span of 14 bases separates them. The germline V gene (reference sequence) yields LNHNV for CDR1 and YYDKDF for CDR2. Spanning cysteine to phenylalanine, the CDR3 consists of 17 amino acids. CDR3 DNA only is kept here, 51 bases in frame from base 1. The receptor library was made with the immunoSEQ multiplex PCR assay. In the authors' own workflow: A statistical classification framework was built to diagnose cytomegalovirus status from the catalog of TCR beta chain sequences. Imported from immuneACCESS, the table was reduced by TCRdb to in-frame sequences with V and J called. These copies leave out some clones; in studies compared against another copy, an unresolved V gene accounts for under half, and the cause of the remainder is not known. V, J and clone size are taken as reported in that table, and D and trimming were inferred from the DNA itself. The table for this sample lists about 120,000 clones; 85% of them were counted only once. Roughly 2% of the sample is taken by the ten largest.

The receptor's source is a woman aged 25 to 39 in good health and CMV-seronegative. This chain is built from TRBV15 and TRBJ1-6, with a weak D call of TRBD1 (5 bases match). The sample comprised PBMCs. The nucleotide sequence reads TGTGCCACCAGCAGAATGGGGGGACTTCACTATAATTCACCCCTCCACTTT. Its protein is CATSRMGGLHYNSPLHF.